A single sample is the source of the 5 T cell receptor beta chains below, sequenced in a study of control samples from healthy donors and cancer patients. Sequencing used immunoSEQ multiplex PCR; TCRdb keeps in-frame clones, though not all of them. The sample lists under 200,000 clones, 85% to 95% occurring once. Specimen: blood. The receptors stem from a middle-aged woman in good health.

Concerning this clone: Other DNA sequences within the sample encode an identical CDR3. The chain couples TRBV18 to TRBJ2-7; D remains unclear. The V end lost 1 base, the J end lost 3 bases, and 4 bases lay between the germline ends. The CDR3 contains 12 residues. Germline lookup yields CDR1 KGHSH and CDR2 LQKENI. CDR3 residues: CASSPRSYEQYF. The CDR3 DNA reads TGTGCCAGCTCACCACGCAGCTACGAGCAGTACTTC.

This clone was seen just once. For the CDR3, the DNA is TGTGCCAGCTCACCGAACCTGGGGGAACTGTTTTTT. Its translation is CASSPNLGELFF. V usage is TRBV18 and J usage is TRBJ1-4; perhaps TRBD1 as D (5 bases). CDR1 is KGHSH, CDR2 LQKENI, per germline. The V end lost 3 bases, the J end lost 12 bases, and 11 bases lay between the germline ends. This CDR3 is 12 amino acids long.

The J gene is TRBJ2-7, the V gene TRBV30; no firm D call. The germline V gene has CDR1 GTSNPN and CDR2 SVGIG (reference sequence). V lost 0 bases and J 4 bases, leaving 4 bases between the germline ends. The length of the CDR3 is 11 residues. The CDR3 reads CAWSVQYEQYF. The CDR3 DNA sequence: TGTGCCTGGAGTGTACAGTACGAGCAGTACTTC.

This rearrangement joins TRBV5-4 to TRBJ1-2; D gene ambiguous. Germline CDR1 is SGHNT and CDR2 is YYREEE (reference sequence). This CDR3 contains 13 residues. V lost 5 bases and J 4 bases, leaving 12 bases between the germline ends. The CDR3: CASSSDPTYGYTF. The CDR3 coding sequence is TGTGCCAGCAGTTCGGACCCTACCTATGGCTACACCTTC.

The chain carries TRBV6-5 and TRBJ2-3; D unresolved. The CDR3 covers 12 residues. Trimming left V 7 bases short and J 0 bases short, with 5 bases between. Germline loops: CDR1 MNHEY, CDR2 SVGAGI. The CDR3 region is CASTDSTDTQYF. In DNA form, the CDR3 reads TGTGCCAGCACGGACAGCACAGATACGCAGTATTTT.